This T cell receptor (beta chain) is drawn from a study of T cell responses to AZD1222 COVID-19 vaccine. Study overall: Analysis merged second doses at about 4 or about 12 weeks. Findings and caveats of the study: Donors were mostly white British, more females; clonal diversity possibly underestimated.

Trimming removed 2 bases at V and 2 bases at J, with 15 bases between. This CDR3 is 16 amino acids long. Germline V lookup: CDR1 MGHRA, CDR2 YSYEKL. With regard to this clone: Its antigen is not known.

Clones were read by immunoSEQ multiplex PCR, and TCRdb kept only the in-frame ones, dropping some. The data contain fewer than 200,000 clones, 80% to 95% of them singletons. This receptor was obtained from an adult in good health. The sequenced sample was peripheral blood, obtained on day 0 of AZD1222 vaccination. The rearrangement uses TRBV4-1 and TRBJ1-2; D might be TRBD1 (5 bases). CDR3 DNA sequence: TGCGCCAGCAGCCAACCCCCGACAGTCCCCAACTATGGCTACACCTTC. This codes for CASSQPPTVPNYGYTF.